The 22 T cell receptor beta chains below were found in one sample sequenced in a study of blood T cell repertoires in COVID-19. TCRdb keeps only in-frame clones here, not all; method: immunoSEQ multiplex PCR. The sample consists of about 140,000 clones, about 79% of them appearing once. Material for sequencing was peripheral blood. The receptors derive from an elderly woman with active or convalescent COVID-19.

This clone was counted only a few times. The chain joins TRBV7-3 to TRBJ2-2, with D maybe TRBD1 (6 bases). Trimming shortened V by 5 bases and J by 1 base, and 14 bases separated the two germline ends. The CDR3 runs to 16 residues. Per germline, CDR1 SGHTA and CDR2 FQGTGA. The DNA for the CDR3 is TGTGCCAGCAGCCCATATCTGACAGGGAACACCGGGGAGCTGTTTTTT. Its translation: CASSPYLTGNTGELFF.

V is TRBV19 and J is TRBJ2-7, with 8 bases matching TRBD1. The germline gives CDR1 LNHDA, CDR2 SQIVND (reference sequence). Trimming removed 1 base from V and 7 bases from J; junction bases left unmatched: 9. The CDR3 spans 15 residues. In DNA form, the CDR3 reads TGTGCCAGTAGTATAGTCGCGACAGGGGCGGGAGAGCAGTACTTC. This codes for CASSIVATGAGEQYF.

CDR3 residues: CSVGTPQETQYF. As DNA, the CDR3 is TGCAGCGTCGGGACACCTCAAGAGACCCAGTACTTC. The chain links TRBV29-1 to TRBJ2-5; weak D call: TRBD1 (6 bases). Germline-derived CDR1 and CDR2 are SQVTM and ANQGSEA. The V end lost 6 bases, the J end lost 2 bases, and 10 bases lay between the germline ends. This CDR3 is built from 12 residues.

The V call is TRBV19, the J call TRBJ2-7; D may be TRBD1 (6 bases). Trimming stripped 7 bases from V and 5 bases from J, with 12 bases between. CDR3 size: 12 residues. Germline lookup yields CDR1 LNHDA and CDR2 SQIVND (reference sequence). The CDR3 nucleotides read TGTGCCAGTAACAACAGGGAAGACGAGCAGTACTTC. Its translation: CASNNREDEQYF.

The chain links TRBV20-1 to TRBJ1-5, with D possibly TRBD1 on 6 matching bases. Trimming cost V 3 bases and J 1 base, with 13 bases left between them. The germline CDR1 and CDR2 sequences are DFQATT and SNEGSKA (reference sequence). The CDR3 loop spans 15 amino acids. CDR3 coding DNA: TGCAGTGCTAGTTACGGACAGATCAGCAATCAGCCCCAGCATTTT. It specifies CSASYGQISNQPQHF.

This clone showed up just once. The V call is TRBV2, the J call TRBJ2-1, with 11 bases that match TRBD1. Germline V gives CDR1 SNHLY, CDR2 FYNNEI. This CDR3 contains 14 residues. V shed 3 bases, J shed 6 bases, and the junction held 1 base outside the gene matches. As DNA, the CDR3 is TGTGCCAGCAGTGAGGGGACAGGGGGCAATGAGCAGTTCTTC. Its protein product is CASSEGTGGNEQFF. The complete variable domain, with remaining parts taken from reference TRBV2 and TRBJ2-1, reads EPEVTQTPSHQVTQMGQEVILRCVPISNHLYFYWYRQILGQKVEFLVSFYNNEISEKSEIFDDQFSVERPDGSNFTLKIRSTKLEDSAMYFCASSEGTGGNEQFFGPGTRLTVL.

This clone was picked up one time. This rearrangement joins TRBV28 to TRBJ1-5, with 8 bases aligning to TRBD1. Unmatched junction bases numbered 7, after V lost 6 bases and J lost 6 bases. The CDR3 runs to 14 residues. Germline values: CDR1 MDHEN, CDR2 SYDVKM. The DNA of the CDR3 is TGTGCCAGCAGCCACAGACAGGGGAGTCAGCCCCAGCATTTT. Amino acid sequence: CASSHRQGSQPQHF.

This clone was counted a few times. The rearrangement uses TRBV10-2 and TRBJ1-1; 7 bases match TRBD1. Germline CDR1 reads WSHSY; CDR2 reads SAAADI. The CDR3 length is 16 residues. The ends lost 8 bases at V and 6 bases at J; junction bases unmatched: 18. CDR3 in amino acids: CASRDSLGWGTAEAFF. DNA of the CDR3: TGCGCCAGCCGGGACAGTCTGGGGTGGGGTACTGCTGAAGCTTTCTTT.

The chain carries TRBV5-1 and TRBJ2-7; TRBD1 matches 12 bases. After removal of 3 bases from V and 2 bases from J, the junction contained 3 bases not matched to a gene. The CDR3 extends over 15 amino acids. Per the germline V gene, CDR1 is SGHRS and CDR2 is YFSETQ. CDR3 protein: CASSWDRGPTYEQYF. CDR3 coding DNA: TGCGCCAGCAGCTGGGACAGGGGGCCCACCTACGAGCAGTACTTC.

This chain joins TRBV11-3 and TRBJ2-2, with TRBD2 matching 7 bases. The CDR3 runs 15 residues. Per germline, CDR1 SGHNT and CDR2 YENEEA. After removal of 2 bases from V and 7 bases from J, the junction contained 7 bases not matched to a gene. The CDR3 nucleotides read TGTGCCAGCAGCTTAATGAGCGGGGAGAACGGGGAGCTGTTTTTT. This gives the protein CASSLMSGENGELFF.

The chain joins TRBV7-9 to TRBJ1-2; no clear D gene. Germline CDR1 reads SEHNR; CDR2 reads FQNEAQ (reference sequence). V gave up 0 bases and J gave up 8 bases, with 10 bases separating them. This CDR3 contains 13 residues. In DNA, the CDR3 is TGTGCCAGCAGCTTAGCGGAGAGAAGCGGCTACACCTTC. Translated, it gives CASSLAERSGYTF.

This chain links TRBV29-1 with TRBJ1-1; the D is unclear. The V end was cut by 4 bases, the J end by 0 bases, with 21 bases between. CDR1 and CDR2 (germline): SQVTM, ANQGSEA. The length of the CDR3 is 17 residues. CDR3 coding DNA: TGCAGCGTTGCCACCCGTTCTAGGACGGGAATGAACACTGAAGCTTTCTTT. This gives the protein CSVATRSRTGMNTEAFF.

The J gene is TRBJ1-4, the V gene TRBV7-2; 8 nucleotides agree with TRBD1. The ends lost 5 bases at V and 6 bases at J; junction bases unmatched: 5. Germline assignment: CDR1 SGHTA and CDR2 FQGNSA. The CDR3 extends over 14 amino acids. For the CDR3, the DNA is TGTGCCAGCAGCCAAGGACAGGGTTATGAAAAACTGTTTTTT. Translated, it gives CASSQGQGYEKLFF.

CDR3 nucleotide sequence: TGCGCCAGGGGGGCCATAGCTAACTATGGCTACACCTTC. This codes for CARGAIANYGYTF. The chain combines TRBV5-1 with TRBJ1-2; a possible D gene is TRBD1 (6 bases). Germline lookup yields CDR1 SGHRS and CDR2 YFSETQ. Trimming took off 8 bases at V and 0 bases at J, with 11 bases between the two ends. The CDR3 covers 13 residues.

The CDR3 here is CASRSADTNTEAFF. The CDR3 DNA follows: TGCGCCAGCAGGTCCGCCGACACGAACACTGAAGCTTTCTTT. This chain connects TRBV5-1 to TRBJ1-1; D unclear. This CDR3 contains 14 residues. The germline V gene has CDR1 SGHRS and CDR2 YFSETQ. Trimming removed 5 bases at V and 1 base at J, with 12 bases between.

In this sample, this clone turned up a few times. V and J are TRBV15 and TRBJ1-3; D is unresolved. Trimming left V 3 bases short and J 4 bases short, with 7 bases between. Germline CDR1 reads LNHNV; CDR2 reads YYDKDF (reference sequence). This CDR3 region has 13 residues. The CDR3 region has the DNA TGTGCCACCAGCAGCCGGGGAGGAAACACCATATATTTT. As protein: CATSSRGGNTIYF.

This clone turned up a few times. The chain combines TRBV6-2 or TRBV6-3 with TRBJ2-2; 13 positions match TRBD2. This CDR3 is built from 15 residues. V lost 6 bases, J lost 9 bases, and 7 bases stayed unmatched. Germline values: CDR1 MNHEY, CDR2 SVGEGT. In DNA form, the CDR3 reads TGTGCCAGCAGCCCCGGACTAGCGGGGGTTCGGGAGCTGTTTTTT. Amino acid sequence: CASSPGLAGVRELFF.

The gene calls are TRBV7-6 and TRBJ2-7, with D possibly being TRBD1 (5 bases). Germline CDR1 is SGHVS and CDR2 is FNYEAQ. V gave up 0 bases and J gave up 4 bases, with 10 bases separating them. The CDR3 sequence is 14 residues long. The CDR3 DNA follows: TGTGCCAGCAGCTTAGCTGACAGCAAATACGAGCAGTACTTC. Residues: CASSLADSKYEQYF.

The rearrangement joins TRBV7-8 to TRBJ2-2; no clear D. The CDR3 is 12 amino acids. V lost 5 bases and J 7 bases, leaving 8 bases between the germline ends. Germline-derived CDR1 and CDR2 are SGHVS and FQNEAQ. The CDR3 DNA reads TGTGCCAGCAGCCCCCTCTTCGGGGAGCTGTTTTTT. Its translation: CASSPLFGELFF. The full variable domain, in which reference TRBV7-8 and TRBJ2-2 provide the parts outside the CDR3, is GAGVSQSPRYKVAKRGQDVALRCDPISGHVSLFWYQQALGQGPEFLTYFQNEAQLDKSGLPSDRFFAERPEGSVSTLKIQRTQQEDSAVYLCASSPLFGELFFGEGSRLTVL.

This rearrangement joins TRBV18 to TRBJ1-4; D remains unclear. This CDR3 contains 16 residues. Between the trimmed V and J ends, which lost 2 bases and 0 bases, there was a span of 10 bases. Germline values: CDR1 KGHSH, CDR2 LQKENI. CDR3 sequence reads: CASSPLAVATNEKLFF. CDR3 nucleotide sequence: TGTGCCAGCTCACCATTGGCAGTTGCAACTAATGAAAAACTGTTTTTT.

On this clone: The sample holds other DNA sequences that translate to the same CDR3. The rearrangement joins TRBV29-1 to TRBJ2-1; maybe TRBD1 (6 bases). V was clipped by 7 bases and J by 0 bases, with 10 bases between them. The CDR3 runs to 13 residues. In germline, CDR1 is SQVTM, CDR2 ANQGSEA. The CDR3 spells CSEQGLSYNEQFF. CDR3 nucleotides: TGCAGCGAACAGGGTCTCTCCTACAATGAGCAGTTCTTC.

This chain links TRBV29-1 with TRBJ2-1; TRBD1 matches at 7 bases. The V segment lost 6 bases and the J segment 5 bases; nucleotides outside the gene matches: 4. Germline loops: CDR1 SQVTM, CDR2 ANQGSEA. The CDR3 consists of 12 residues. The CDR3 coding sequence is TGCAGCGTCCTACAGGGGAACAATGAGCAGTTCTTC. This codes for CSVLQGNNEQFF.